This T cell receptor (beta chain) was observed in a study of a mutant IDH1 vaccine in newly diagnosed glioma. Time point defined: week 47, end of study. Every single dose of the vaccine, 300 ug of mutant IDH1 20-mer peptide, came with topical imiquimod. Of note for this clone: What it recognizes is unknown.

This table comes from immunoSEQ multiplex PCR, and its TCRdb copy is limited to in-frame clones, with some not included. Of around 50,000 clones detected, less than 85% appear once; the ten largest clones hold under 4.5%. V lost 3 bases to trimming and J lost 4 bases; unmatched junction nucleotides: 8. Germline V CDR1 and CDR2: LNHDA, SQIVND (reference sequence). The CDR3 runs to 15 residues. The receptor comes from a woman in her thirties with glioma. Some clones in this sample may be carry-over from other donors' samples. The specimen was PBMCs, collected from a glioma patient whose treatment included an IDH1 peptide vaccine. This chain joins TRBV19 and TRBJ2-5; 7 bases match TRBD2. The CDR3 loop reads CASSMRGYEGETQYF. As DNA, the CDR3 is TGTGCCAGTAGTATGCGGGGGTACGAAGGAGAGACCCAGTACTTC.